Presented here are 30 T cell receptor beta chains from one specimen sequenced in a study of T cells after yellow fever vaccination. One entry per CDR3 protein results from TCRdb running MiXCR on the 5' RACE reads. The sample yields 300,000 to 350,000 distinct CDR3 sequences, about 4.5% seen once. Sequencing was performed on PBMCs, taken 15 days after the yellow fever booster vaccination. Source of these receptors: a young man who received the YFV17D yellow fever vaccine.

This clonotype showed up just a few times. The chain joins TRBV20-1 to TRBJ1-2; 9 bases fit TRBD1. V lost 5 bases, J lost 2 bases, and 9 bases stayed unmatched. This CDR3 has 15 amino acids. Germline-derived CDR1 and CDR2 are DFQATT and SNEGSKA (reference sequence). This CDR3 reads CSAPPGQGRNYGYTF. The CDR3 DNA reads as TGCAGTGCTCCCCCGGGACAGGGAAGAAACTATGGCTACACCTTC.

This clonotype has a count of ten or more. The chain is built from TRBV7-9 and TRBJ1-6; D uncertain. Germline V gives CDR1 SEHNR, CDR2 FQNEAQ (reference sequence). The CDR3 runs 15 residues. V was trimmed by 5 bases and J by 3 bases, leaving 11 bases between them. The chain's CDR3 is CASSALTGYNSPLHF. The CDR3 DNA follows: TGTGCCAGCAGCGCGTTGACTGGCTATAATTCACCCCTCCACTTT.

This clonotype was counted many times. The V and J genes are TRBV10-3 and TRBJ2-7, with TRBD2 matching 9 bases. The CDR3 consists of 12 residues. The germline gives CDR1 ENHRY, CDR2 SYGVKD. V lost 10 bases, J lost 5 bases, and 6 bases stayed unmatched. The CDR3 DNA is TGTGCCAGCCGCGGGGGGGCGAACGAGCAGTACTTC. Amino acid sequence: CASRGGANEQYF.

In its sample, this clonotype was seen a few times. The CDR3 protein is CAISQGSGYGYTF. CDR3 DNA: TGTGCCATTTCCCAGGGGAGCGGCTATGGCTACACCTTC. The gene calls are TRBV10-3 and TRBJ1-2, with D possibly TRBD1 on 6 matching bases. Germline V lookup: CDR1 ENHRY, CDR2 SYGVKD. Trimming removed 9 bases from V and 4 bases from J, with 15 bases in between. The CDR3 spans 13 residues.

The chain combines TRBV20-1 with TRBJ2-2; 11 nucleotides agree with TRBD2. The V segment lost 5 bases and the J segment 6 bases; nucleotides outside the gene matches: 8. The germline V gene encodes CDR1 DFQATT and CDR2 SNEGSKA (reference sequence). The CDR3 covers 15 residues. CDR3 loop: CSAADSGRAPGELFF. The CDR3 bases are TGCAGTGCTGCTGATAGCGGGAGGGCCCCCGGGGAGCTGTTTTTT.

This clonotype was found many times. This chain uses TRBV3-1 with TRBJ2-1; D possibly matches TRBD1 or TRBD2 (5 bases each). This CDR3 comprises 14 residues. The V gene's germline CDR1 is LGHDT and CDR2 YNNKEL (reference sequence). Trimming took off 3 bases at V and 1 base at J, with 7 bases between the two ends. CDR3 DNA: TGTGCCAGCAGCCAGAGGGGATCCTACAATGAGCAGTTCTTC. Protein: CASSQRGSYNEQFF.

The chain couples TRBV12-3 or TRBV12-4 to TRBJ2-1; D is unclear. This CDR3 has 16 residues. The germline V and J ends were trimmed by 3 bases and 2 bases, with 14 bases remaining between them. CDR3 amino acids: CASSFALFPTYNEQFF. The CDR3 DNA reads as TGTGCCAGCAGTTTTGCTCTATTTCCAACCTACAATGAGCAGTTCTTC.

The chain couples TRBV7-7 to TRBJ1-3, with a tentative D call TRBD1 (5 bases). Germline V gives CDR1 SSHAT, CDR2 FNYEAQ (reference sequence). Trimming removed 5 bases from V and 7 bases from J, with 12 bases in between. The CDR3 is 13 residues long. CDR3: CASSLGTGNTIYF. The DNA for the CDR3 is TGTGCCAGCAGCCTCGGGACGGGGAACACCATATATTTT.

The table lists this clonotype with many counts. The genes are TRBV20-1 and TRBJ1-2; 7 positions agree with TRBD1. The V segment lost 6 bases and the J segment 5 bases; nucleotides outside the gene matches: 6. Germline CDR1 reads DFQATT; CDR2 reads SNEGSKA (reference sequence). The CDR3 is 12 amino acids. The CDR3 sequence is CSATTGAYGYTF. The CDR3 bases are TGCAGTGCCACTACAGGGGCATATGGCTACACCTTC.

This chain uses TRBV5-1 with TRBJ2-3; D possibly uses TRBD1 or TRBD2 (5 bases each). The CDR3 contains 16 residues. The germline V and J ends were trimmed by 1 base and 0 bases, with 12 bases remaining between them. From germline, CDR1 is SGHRS and CDR2 YFSETQ. CDR3 sequence: CASSLLRGASTDTQYF. The DNA of the CDR3 is TGCGCCAGCAGCTTGCTTAGAGGGGCTAGCACAGATACGCAGTATTTT.

The table lists this clonotype with a few counts. This rearrangement joins TRBV25-1 to TRBJ2-5; D is ambiguous. The germline V gene has CDR1 MGHDK and CDR2 SYGVNS. Between the trimmed V and J ends, which lost 5 bases and 5 bases, there was a span of 9 bases. The CDR3 consists of 12 residues. Written as DNA, the CDR3 is TGTGCCAGCAGTTCACTGGTCGAGACCCAGTACTTC. Translation: CASSSLVETQYF.

This clonotype was detected ten times or more. The CDR3 DNA reads as TGTGCCAGCAGTTACTCGGGGGAGACCCAGTACTTC. Residues: CASSYSGETQYF. The V gene is TRBV6-5, the J gene TRBJ2-5; D gene ambiguous. Per germline, CDR1 MNHEY and CDR2 SVGAGI. The CDR3 runs 12 residues. Between the trimmed V and J ends, which lost 0 bases and 5 bases, there was a span of 4 bases.

V usage is TRBV20-1 and J usage is TRBJ2-7; D gene unclear. Germline CDR1 DFQATT, CDR2 SNEGSKA (reference sequence). Trimming removed 4 bases at V and 5 bases at J, with 6 bases between. CDR3 length: 10 residues. The CDR3 sequence is CSAMGNEQYF. In nucleotides, the CDR3 is TGCAGTGCTATGGGGAACGAGCAGTACTTC.

This clonotype was counted only a few times. This chain joins TRBV9 and TRBJ2-3; TRBD2 matches at 10 bases. Germline loops: CDR1 SGDLS, CDR2 YYNGEE. V was clipped by 3 bases and J by 6 bases; unmatched bases: 4. The CDR3 is 14 residues long. DNA for the CDR3: TGTGCCAGCAGCGCTTTAGCGGGGGGCGATACGCAGTATTTT. As protein: CASSALAGGDTQYF.

This clonotype was seen at least ten times. The chain couples TRBV20-1 to TRBJ1-5, with 8 bases aligning to TRBD1. Germline trimming cut 4 bases from V and 4 bases from J; bases unmatched to any gene: 6. CDR3 length equals 14 residues. Germline CDR1 is DFQATT and CDR2 is SNEGSKA (reference sequence). The CDR3, as DNA: TGCAGTGCTACAACAGGGGGTACAAATCAGCCCCAGCATTTT. Translating gives CSATTGGTNQPQHF.

This clonotype was detected ten times or more. V gene TRBV6-2 or TRBV6-3 combines with J gene TRBJ2-4, with 7 bases matching TRBD2. The V segment lost 2 bases and the J segment 13 bases; nucleotides outside the gene matches: 11. This CDR3 comprises 14 residues. CDR1 and CDR2 from the germline V gene are MNHEY and SVGEGT. CDR3 DNA sequence: TGTGCCAGCAGTTACCGCGGGAGAATCATCCCCCAGTACTTC. Protein: CASSYRGRIIPQYF.

This clonotype turned up a few times. This chain joins TRBV18 and TRBJ1-1, with D perhaps TRBD1 (6 bases). Trimming removed 5 bases from V and 6 bases from J, with 16 bases in between. The germline V gene encodes CDR1 KGHSH and CDR2 LQKENI. The length of the CDR3 is 14 residues. The CDR3 loop is CASSSSDRPPEAFF. CDR3 nucleotides: TGTGCCAGCTCATCAAGTGACAGGCCCCCTGAAGCTTTCTTT.

The rearrangement uses TRBV12-3 or TRBV12-4 and TRBJ2-1; either TRBD1 or TRBD2 may supply D (6 bases each). There are 15 residues in the CDR3. V shed 6 bases and J shed 6 bases, with 18 bases lying between them. As DNA, the CDR3 is TGTGCCAGCAGGGGGGGTGGGGGCCTCTTCAATGAGCAGTTCTTC. It codes for CASRGGGGLFNEQFF.

This clonotype was recorded at least ten times. The CDR3 nucleotides are TGTGCCAGCTTACGGACTAGCGGCCACACAGATACGCAGTATTTT. Encoded protein: CASLRTSGHTDTQYF. V usage is TRBV18 and J usage is TRBJ2-3; TRBD2 matches 10 bases. CDR1 KGHSH and CDR2 LQKENI come from the germline V gene. V trimming: 7 bases; J trimming: 2 bases; junction bases outside the gene matches: 6. This CDR3 is 15 amino acids long.

There are many counts of this clonotype. This rearrangement joins TRBV7-2 to TRBJ2-7; 9 nucleotides line up with TRBD1. This CDR3 has 15 residues. With 1 base clipped from V and 3 bases from J, the junction kept 4 bases outside the gene matches. Per germline, CDR1 SGHTA and CDR2 FQGNSA. As DNA, the CDR3 is TGTGCCAGCAGCTTAGACAGGGGGCTTCGCTACGAGCAGTACGTC. The encoded protein is CASSLDRGLRYEQYV.

At least ten counts were recorded for this clonotype. The chain combines TRBV15 with TRBJ1-2, with D unclear. Trimming cost V 0 bases and J 5 bases, with 22 bases left between them. The CDR3 contains 18 residues. From germline, CDR1 is LNHNV and CDR2 YYDKDF (reference sequence). CDR3 in DNA: TGTGCCACCAGCAGAGAAAGAGGCAGCTCTTCCACTTGGTATGGCTACACCTTC. Its translation is CATSRERGSSSTWYGYTF.

This clonotype has a count of ten or more. The rearrangement uses TRBV6-6 and TRBJ2-2; 8 bases are a match to TRBD2. Germline V lookup: CDR1 MNHNY, CDR2 SVGAGI (reference sequence). The CDR3 is 16 amino acids. After removal of 6 bases from V and 0 bases from J, the junction contained 6 bases not matched to a gene. The CDR3 is CASRPRGGTNTGELFF. The CDR3, as DNA: TGTGCCAGCAGACCTCGGGGGGGCACGAACACCGGGGAGCTGTTTTTT.

Many counts were recorded for this clonotype. The chain links TRBV6-2 or TRBV6-3 to TRBJ2-7; TRBD1 agrees at 7 bases. CDR3 size: 13 residues. V dropped 0 bases and J dropped 6; count of bases not matched to a gene: 2. In germline, CDR1 is MNHEY, CDR2 SVGEGT. DNA of the CDR3: TGTGCCAGCAGTTACTCGACAGGGCTCGAGCAGTACGTC. The encoded protein is CASSYSTGLEQYV.

The CDR3, as DNA: TGTGCCAGCAGCCTGAGGTTTTCAGGGGATCAGCCCCAGCATTTT. It encodes CASSLRFSGDQPQHF. The genes are TRBV5-6 and TRBJ1-5; D might be TRBD1 (6 bases). V lost 4 bases, J lost 5 bases, and 16 bases lay in between. From germline, CDR1 is SGHDT and CDR2 YYEEEE. The CDR3 loop spans 15 amino acids.

The genes are TRBV29-1 and TRBJ2-3; D perhaps matches TRBD1 (5 bases). V was cut by 6 bases and J by 2 bases, with 15 bases left in between. The CDR3 contains 14 residues. CDR1 and CDR2 (germline): SQVTM, ANQGSEA. The chain's CDR3 is CSVAITGPTDTQYF. The CDR3 DNA reads TGCAGCGTCGCCATTACAGGACCCACAGATACGCAGTATTTT.

This clonotype was counted many times. The gene calls are TRBV7-2 and TRBJ2-5, with D perhaps TRBD2 (7 bases). Trimming took 7 bases from V and 7 from J, leaving 16 bases between them. The CDR3 runs to 13 residues. In germline, CDR1 is SGHTA, CDR2 FQGNSA. CDR3 nucleotide sequence: TGTGCCAGCACCGGGGGCGGGGGCGGGACCCAGTACTTC. Translated: CASTGGGGGTQYF.

This clonotype was seen many times. A read error may be the cause here, since a much bigger clone is one base away. This chain joins TRBV6-5 and TRBJ1-2; the match to TRBD1 covers 8 bases. In germline, CDR1 is MNHEY, CDR2 SVGAGI. The CDR3 loop spans 15 amino acids. In nucleotides, the CDR3 is TGTGCCAGAAGTTACCCCGCGACAGGGGATGGGGGCTACACCTTC. Its translation is CARSYPATGDGGYTF.

This clonotype was detected only a few times. The chain couples TRBV20-1 to TRBJ2-2; 7 nucleotides agree with TRBD1. The V and J ends lost 1 base and 0 bases, in that order; junction bases with no gene match: 2. The CDR3 consists of 15 residues. Germline V gene lookup returns CDR1 DFQATT and CDR2 SNEGSKA (reference sequence). The CDR3, as DNA: TGCAGTGCTAGAGTCGGGACAGCGAACACCGGGGAGCTGTTTTTT. Its translation is CSARVGTANTGELFF.

This clonotype has a count of ten or more. The chain carries TRBV6-5 and TRBJ2-2, with unresolved D. The CDR3 has 15 amino acids. Trimming cost V 0 bases and J 6 bases, with 11 bases left between them. From germline, CDR1 is MNHEY and CDR2 SVGAGI. The CDR3 spells CASSYSPGQSGELFF. CDR3 DNA sequence: TGTGCCAGCAGTTACTCACCCGGCCAGTCCGGGGAGCTGTTTTTT.

This clonotype was seen at least ten times. The V gene is TRBV20-1, the J gene TRBJ2-5; 8 bases map to TRBD2. The V gene end was trimmed by 3 bases and the J gene end by 3 bases; junction bases not matched to a gene: 6. CDR3 length: 14 amino acids. CDR1 is DFQATT, CDR2 SNEGSKA, per germline (reference sequence). The CDR3 DNA reads as TGCAGTGCTAGGAGTAGGCGGGGGGAAGAGACCCAGTACTTC. This translates into CSARSRRGEETQYF.